The 25 T cell receptor beta chains given below trace back to one sample, sequenced in a study of blood T cell repertoires in COVID-19 (TCRdb year 2020). Preparation of the library involved the immunoSEQ multiplex PCR assay. Imported from immuneACCESS, the table was reduced by TCRdb to in-frame sequences with V and J called. These copies leave out some clones; in studies compared against another copy, an unresolved V gene accounts for under half, and the cause of the remainder is not known. The sample yields under 300,000 clones; 75% to 90% were counted once. Around 2.9% of the sample goes to the ten largest clones. Sequenced input: peripheral blood. The source is a woman younger than 45 with active or convalescent COVID-19.

The chain uses TRBV28 and TRBJ1-5; D gene ambiguous. V lost 10 bases to trimming and J lost 6 bases, with 19 bases between them. The CDR3 spans 14 residues. Per germline, CDR1 MDHEN and CDR2 SYDVKM. CDR3 DNA sequence: TGTGCCATCGAACCCTCGGGGTTCGCTCAGCCCCAGCATTTT. Translated, it gives CAIEPSGFAQPQHF. The full variable domain, with the rest looked up from reference TRBV28 and TRBJ1-5, is DVKVTQSSRYLVKRTGEKVFLECVQDMDHENMFWYRQDPGLGLRLIYFSYDVKMKEKGDIPEGYSVSREKKERFSLILESASTNQTSMYLCAIEPSGFAQPQHFGDGTRLSIL.

This clone came up a few times. V usage is TRBV5-4 and J usage is TRBJ2-5; D unresolved. Germline CDR1 SGHNT, CDR2 YYREEE (reference sequence). The CDR3 spans 14 residues. Trimming stripped 1 base from V and 5 bases from J, with 12 bases between. CDR3 amino acids: CASSLSGLFETQYF. CDR3 coding DNA: TGTGCCAGCAGCTTGTCTGGGCTCTTCGAGACCCAGTACTTC.

The V call is TRBV6-2 or TRBV6-3, the J call TRBJ1-1, with D hard to call. V lost 6 bases and J 1 base, leaving 6 bases between the germline ends. Looked up from germline, CDR1 is MNHEY and CDR2 is SVGEGT. The CDR3 covers 12 residues. CDR3 sequence: CASSWANTEAFF. CDR3 sequence (DNA): TGTGCCAGCAGCTGGGCGAACACTGAAGCTTTCTTT.

V and J are TRBV5-8 and TRBJ1-1, with unresolved D. Germline CDR1 reads SGHTS; CDR2 reads YDEGEE. V was pared by 0 bases and J by 1 base, with 10 bases between. CDR3 size: 15 residues. In DNA form, the CDR3 reads TGTGCCAGCAGCTTGGCCGGGTCCCGGAACACTGAAGCTTTCTTT. It specifies CASSLAGSRNTEAFF.

This clone appeared a few times. The J gene is TRBJ1-5, the V gene TRBV6-2 or TRBV6-3; TRBD1 aligns across 7 bases. V trimming: 1 base; J trimming: 5 bases; junction bases outside the gene matches: 14. This CDR3 has 18 amino acids. Germline V gene data show CDR1 as MNHEY and CDR2 as SVGEGT. Written as DNA, the CDR3 is TGTGCCAGCAGTTACTACCCCTTTAGGGCAGGGGGATATCAGCCCCAGCATTTT. Encoded protein: CASSYYPFRAGGYQPQHF.

CDR3 in DNA: TGTGCCAGCAGTCTTAGTACTGTTGCAACTAATGAAAAACTGTTTTTT. Translated, it gives CASSLSTVATNEKLFF. The gene calls are TRBV6-6 and TRBJ1-4, with D uncertain. Germline V gene data show CDR1 as MNHNY and CDR2 as SVGAGI (reference sequence). CDR3 length equals 16 residues. V was trimmed by 5 bases and J by 0 bases, leaving 13 bases between them.

This chain joins TRBV6-5 and TRBJ2-3, with a weak D call TRBD2 (5 bases). Between the trimmed V and J ends, which lost 2 bases and 2 bases, there was a span of 8 bases. CDR1 and CDR2 from the germline V gene are MNHEY and SVGAGI. This CDR3 is built from 14 residues. Here the CDR3 DNA reads TGTGCCAGCAGTTACGTGGGAGCCACAGATACGCAGTATTTT. This encodes CASSYVGATDTQYF.

V is TRBV18 and J is TRBJ1-1, with 9 nucleotides matching TRBD1. Germline lookup yields CDR1 KGHSH and CDR2 LQKENI. The CDR3 contains 16 residues. Germline trimming cut 1 base from V and 4 bases from J; bases unmatched to any gene: 7. CDR3 protein: CASSPQTGGAGTEAFF. CDR3 DNA sequence: TGTGCCAGCTCACCACAAACAGGGGGCGCAGGCACTGAAGCTTTCTTT.

V gene TRBV2 combines with J gene TRBJ2-3, with 10 bases fitting TRBD2. This CDR3 has 18 residues. Germline loops: CDR1 SNHLY, CDR2 FYNNEI. J lost 1 base, V lost 1 base, and 8 bases had no gene match. The CDR3 protein is CASSEGKGTSDRTDTQYF. The CDR3 DNA reads TGTGCCAGCAGTGAAGGGAAGGGGACTAGCGACCGCACAGATACGCAGTATTTT.

The genes are TRBV6-1 and TRBJ2-7, with 10 bases identical to TRBD2. The ends lost 1 base at V and 3 bases at J; junction bases unmatched: 9. Germline values: CDR1 MNHNS, CDR2 SASEGT. This CDR3 spans 17 amino acids. The CDR3 is CASSEGLAGAKVYEQYF. For the CDR3, the DNA is TGTGCCAGCAGTGAAGGCCTAGCGGGGGCTAAAGTCTACGAGCAGTACTTC.

This sequence joins TRBV7-9 and TRBJ1-2; TRBD1 agrees at 9 bases. The trim removed 4 bases at V and 6 bases at J, leaving 6 bases unmatched. CDR1 is SEHNR and CDR2 is FQNEAQ in the germline V gene (reference sequence). CDR3 size: 14 residues. The CDR3 DNA follows: TGTGCCAGCAGCTCACAGGGGGCAGGTAATGGCTACACCTTC. Protein: CASSSQGAGNGYTF.

The chain links TRBV9 to TRBJ1-2, with D perhaps TRBD1 (5 bases). Germline CDR1 reads SGDLS; CDR2 reads YYNGEE. The CDR3 is 14 residues long. The ends were cut back, 0 bases at V and 7 bases at J, with 13 bases in the middle. The chain's CDR3 is CASSVDGGTGGYTF. DNA of the CDR3: TGTGCCAGCAGCGTAGACGGAGGGACGGGTGGCTACACCTTC.

V usage is TRBV3-1 (or the pseudogene TRBV3-2) and J usage is TRBJ2-2; no firm D call. The V gene's germline CDR1 is LGHDT and CDR2 YNNKEL (reference sequence). Trimming left V 0 bases short and J 5 bases short, with 16 bases between. This CDR3 is built from 17 residues. The CDR3 loop reads CASSQDRFTEATGELFF. The CDR3, as DNA: TGTGCCAGCAGCCAAGATCGGTTCACCGAAGCGACCGGGGAGCTGTTTTTT.

The chain has TRBV29-1 and TRBJ1-2; a weak D match, TRBD1 (6 bases). Trimming removed 6 bases at V and 7 bases at J, with 15 bases between. The germline CDR1 and CDR2 sequences are SQVTM and ANQGSEA. This CDR3 spans 12 amino acids. The CDR3 DNA reads as TGCAGCGTGAGCTGGGCACAGGGTGGCTACACCTTC. It specifies CSVSWAQGGYTF.

J is TRBJ1-2 and V is TRBV7-9, with TRBD1 matching 7 bases. This CDR3 is 15 amino acids long. Germline V gene sequence: CDR1 SEHNR, CDR2 FQNEAQ (reference sequence). V shed 5 bases, J shed 3 bases, and the junction held 9 bases outside the gene matches. The CDR3 spells CASSISGTEYYGYTF. The DNA of the CDR3 is TGTGCCAGCAGCATCTCCGGGACAGAATACTATGGCTACACCTTC.

Details on this clone: Distinct nucleotide sequences in the sample also encode this CDR3. The V gene is TRBV6-5, the J gene TRBJ2-2; a possible D gene is TRBD1 (6 bases). V was trimmed by 8 bases and J by 8 bases, leaving 15 bases between them. CDR3 length: 13 residues. CDR1 and CDR2 (germline): MNHEY, SVGAGI. The CDR3: CASHRAGTGELFF. Here the CDR3 DNA reads TGTGCCAGCCACAGGGCGGGCACTGGGGAGCTGTTTTTT.

The chain recombines TRBV9 with TRBJ1-1; 12 bases are a match to TRBD1. Trimming at V came to 0 bases and at J to 0 bases, leaving 9 bases not matched to a gene. Germline V gene lookup returns CDR1 SGDLS and CDR2 YYNGEE. The CDR3 covers 19 residues. CDR3 sequence: CASSVAPGQGAAMNTEAFF. CDR3 in DNA: TGTGCCAGCAGCGTAGCTCCGGGACAGGGGGCAGCCATGAACACTGAAGCTTTCTTT.

The genes are TRBV7-8 and TRBJ2-1; no clear D. The CDR3 spans 14 residues. Between the trimmed V and J ends, which lost 1 base and 1 base, there was a span of 5 bases. The germline V gene has CDR1 SGHVS and CDR2 FQNEAQ. This CDR3 reads CASSLVQSYNEQFF. The CDR3, as DNA: TGTGCCAGCAGCTTAGTCCAGTCCTACAATGAGCAGTTCTTC.

This clone was counted a single time. The J gene is TRBJ2-2, the V gene TRBV6-4; TRBD2 matches at 10 bases. This CDR3 contains 16 residues. In germline, CDR1 is MRHNA, CDR2 SNTAGT. Trimming took 6 bases from V and 5 from J; bases not matched to a gene: 9. The CDR3 reads CASSLAGAYGTGELFF. CDR3 DNA sequence: TGTGCCAGCAGCCTAGCGGGGGCTTACGGAACCGGGGAGCTGTTTTTT.

The V gene is TRBV3-1 (or the pseudogene TRBV3-2), the J gene TRBJ2-2, with D tentatively TRBD1 (6 bases). The germline gives CDR1 LGHDT, CDR2 YNNKEL (reference sequence). V dropped 4 bases and J dropped 0 bases, with 15 bases sitting between them. The CDR3 runs to 17 residues. For the CDR3, the DNA is TGTGCCAGCAGCCCCTATGGGACACACGCGAACACCGGGGAGCTGTTTTTT. Protein: CASSPYGTHANTGELFF.

This chain uses TRBV3-1 (or the pseudogene TRBV3-2) with TRBJ2-7; D gene uncertain. The CDR3 consists of 12 residues. Germline V CDR1 and CDR2: LGHDT, YNNKEL (reference sequence). V dropped 5 bases and J dropped 5 bases, with 10 bases sitting between them. Here the CDR3 DNA reads TGTGCCAGCAGCTGGGCTACCCACGAGCAGTACTTC. Translated: CASSWATHEQYF.

Only one count was recorded for this clone. The chain joins TRBV9 to TRBJ2-5; a weak D match, TRBD2 (5 bases). The germline gives CDR1 SGDLS, CDR2 YYNGEE. V was clipped by 0 bases and J by 5 bases, with 14 bases between them. The CDR3 is made up of 15 amino acids. This CDR3 is CASSVEDSGVETQYF. The CDR3 nucleotides read TGTGCCAGCAGCGTAGAGGACTCCGGGGTTGAGACCCAGTACTTC.

This clone was recorded once. The chain combines TRBV7-2 with TRBJ1-5; unclear D gene. CDR1 and CDR2 from the germline V gene are SGHTA and FQGNSA. V gave up 5 bases and J gave up 1 base, with 6 bases separating them. The CDR3 has 13 residues. This chain's CDR3 is CASSIRSNQPQHF. The CDR3 coding sequence is TGTGCCAGCAGCATCAGGAGCAATCAGCCCCAGCATTTT.

V and J are TRBV2 and TRBJ2-7; 9 bases map to TRBD1. CDR1 is SNHLY, CDR2 FYNNEI, per germline. The CDR3 loop spans 14 amino acids. V lost 6 bases, J lost 4 bases, and 7 bases stayed unmatched. The DNA of the CDR3 is TGTGCCAGCAGGAAGTACAGGGGGCAATACGAGCAGTACTTC. It codes for CASRKYRGQYEQYF.

The chain carries TRBV27 and TRBJ1-1, with 11 bases that match TRBD1. The CDR3 runs to 14 residues. Losses at the gene ends were 4 bases for V and 4 bases for J; bases not matched to a gene: 2. The germline V gene has CDR1 MNHEY and CDR2 SMNVEV (reference sequence). The CDR3 DNA reads as TGTGCCAGCAGTTGGGGACAGGGGGTCACTGAAGCTTTCTTT. It codes for CASSWGQGVTEAFF.